Sequencing of this TCR beta chain was carried out in a study of blood T cell repertoires in COVID-19. Study information: Acute and convalescent COVID-19 specimens originated in the United States, Italy and Spain. In each case, the material was cDNA or gDNA derived from T cells, B-cell-depleted T cells, or PBMCs.

In the authors' methods: Reference gene primers were amplified, and this amplification served to estimate nucleated cell counts. The repertoire was sequenced with immunoSEQ multiplex PCR; TCRdb's copy has only in-frame clones and lacks some. That table is the source of V, J and clone size, and D and trimming were worked out from the DNA. The sample includes some 78,000 clones, about 92% of them seen just once. The sample taken for sequencing was peripheral blood. This receptor was identified in a woman in her forties or fifties in a cohort sampled during active COVID-19.

CDR3 nucleotide sequence: TGTGCCAGCAGACGGGACAGGGGTAATTCACCCCTCCACTTT. Amino acids: CASRRDRGNSPLHF. The chain employs TRBV2 and TRBJ1-6, with 10 bases lining up with TRBD1. Per germline, CDR1 SNHLY and CDR2 FYNNEI. The trim removed 6 bases at V and 6 bases at J, leaving 2 bases unmatched. This CDR3 has 14 amino acids.